This entry describes one TCR beta chain. What it recognizes is unknown. Terminally differentiated effector memory CD45RA+ cells were excluded from the naive CD8 cells, which were CD45RO-negative and positively selected for CCR7. This CDR3 contains 15 residues. Trimming cost V 4 bases and J 3 bases; bases outside gene matches: 7. In germline, CDR1 is LNHDA, CDR2 SQIVND (reference sequence). This table comes from immunoSEQ multiplex PCR, and its TCRdb copy is limited to in-frame clones, with some not included. The sample carries about 700,000 clones, roughly nine tenths recorded once. These data belong to a study of shared clonotypes between healthy human individuals. As for the study in general: CD4 naive and memory got three plates each, CD8 naive two, CD8 memory one.

Findings and caveats of the study: The small donor group covered limited genetic and exposure diversity.

The chain is built from TRBV19 and TRBJ2-7; the match to TRBD1 covers 9 bases. Sequencing used naive CD8+ T cells sorted from blood. This clonotype was sampled from a man younger than 40 in good health. The DNA for the CDR3 is TGTGCCAGTAGTAAGGACAGGGGAGTAATCTACGAGCAGTACTTC. It translates to CASSKDRGVIYEQYF.